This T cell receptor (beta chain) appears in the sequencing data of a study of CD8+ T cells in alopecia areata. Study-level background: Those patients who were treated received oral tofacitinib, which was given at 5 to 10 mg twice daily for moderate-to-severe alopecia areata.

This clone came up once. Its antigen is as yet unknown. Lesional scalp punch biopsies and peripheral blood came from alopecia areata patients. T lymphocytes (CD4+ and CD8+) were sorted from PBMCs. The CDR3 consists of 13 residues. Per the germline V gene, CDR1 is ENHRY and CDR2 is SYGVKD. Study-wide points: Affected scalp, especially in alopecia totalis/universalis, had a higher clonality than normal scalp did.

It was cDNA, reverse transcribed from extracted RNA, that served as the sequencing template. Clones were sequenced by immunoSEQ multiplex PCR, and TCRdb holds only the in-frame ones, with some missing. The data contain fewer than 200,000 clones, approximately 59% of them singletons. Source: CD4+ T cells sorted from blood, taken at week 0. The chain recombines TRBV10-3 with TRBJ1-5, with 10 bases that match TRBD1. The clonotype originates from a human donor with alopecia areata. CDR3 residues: CAAGTGADQPQHF. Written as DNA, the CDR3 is TGTGCAGCCGGGACAGGGGCTGATCAGCCCCAGCATTTT.